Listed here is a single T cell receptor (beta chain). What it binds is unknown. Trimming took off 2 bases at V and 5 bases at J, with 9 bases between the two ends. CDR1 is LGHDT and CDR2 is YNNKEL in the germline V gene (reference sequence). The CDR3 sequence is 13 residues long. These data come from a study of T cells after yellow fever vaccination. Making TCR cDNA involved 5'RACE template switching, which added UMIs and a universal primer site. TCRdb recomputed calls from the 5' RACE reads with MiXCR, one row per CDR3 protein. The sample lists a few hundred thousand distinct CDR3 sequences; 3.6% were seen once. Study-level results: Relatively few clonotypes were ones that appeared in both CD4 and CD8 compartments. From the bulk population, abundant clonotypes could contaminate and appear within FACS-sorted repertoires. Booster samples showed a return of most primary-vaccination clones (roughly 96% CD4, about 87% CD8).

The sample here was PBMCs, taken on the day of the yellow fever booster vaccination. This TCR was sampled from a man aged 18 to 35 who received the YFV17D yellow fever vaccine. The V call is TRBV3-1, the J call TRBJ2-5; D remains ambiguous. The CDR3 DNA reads TGTGCCAGCAGCCAATCTCATGGGGAGACCCAGTACTTC. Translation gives CASSQSHGETQYF.